Following are 28 T cell receptor beta chains from one sample sequenced in a study of tumor and adjacent non-tumor tissue in lung cancer. RNA was extracted from bulk tissue without any cell sorting. A modified ARM-PCR protocol with three rounds of nested PCR amplified TCRbeta. Using its own MiXCR run on the multiplex PCR reads, TCRdb lists one record per CDR3 protein. This table holds roughly 200,000 distinct CDR3 sequences, about 71% found once. Sequencing was carried out using lung tumor tissue. These receptor sequences come from a man in his 60s with non-small cell lung cancer.

V usage is TRBV5-1 and J usage is TRBJ2-7, with D tentatively TRBD2 (6 bases). The germline gives CDR1 SGHRS, CDR2 YFSETQ. The CDR3 totals 15 residues. The V end was cut by 4 bases, the J end by 7 bases, with 21 bases between. CDR3: CASSTSYPGLGEQYF. As DNA, the CDR3 is TGCGCCAGCAGCACGTCTTATCCGGGACTGGGAGAGCAGTACTTC.

A remark on this clonotype: A much larger clone lies a single base off, so this may be a read error. The gene calls are TRBV6-5 and TRBJ2-5; no firm D call. Between the trimmed V and J ends, which lost 2 bases and 4 bases, there was a span of 8 bases. This CDR3 has 13 residues. The germline V gene encodes CDR1 MNHEY and CDR2 SVGAGI. The CDR3 region has the DNA TGTGCCAGCAGTTACCATGGTGGAGAGACCCAGTACTTC. It codes for CASSYHGGETQYF.

As to this clonotype: This may arise from a read error, as a much more abundant clone is one base away. This CDR3 reads CASSSQGKTGVLFF. The CDR3 coding sequence is TGTGCCAGCAGTTCGCAGGGGAAGACCGGGGTGCTGTTTTTT. The chain recombines TRBV12-3 or TRBV12-4 with TRBJ2-2, with D tentatively TRBD1 (6 bases). The CDR3 consists of 14 residues.

About this clonotype itself: Sequence at one end of the junction differs from germline and may be a read error. J is TRBJ1-2 and V is TRBV5-4, with D unresolved. In germline, CDR1 is SGHNT, CDR2 YYREEE (reference sequence). The CDR3 sequence is 14 residues long. The CDR3 here is CASSLGGTNYGYAF. The CDR3 nucleotides read TGTGCCAGCAGCTTGGGGGGTACTAACTATGGCTACGCCTTC.

To note about this clonotype: A read error may be the cause here, since a much bigger clone is one base away. The chain carries TRBV4-1 and TRBJ2-3, with TRBD1 matching over 7 bases. Germline-derived CDR1 and CDR2 are MGHRA and YSYEKL. The CDR3 consists of 17 residues. The CDR3 DNA reads TGCGCCAGCATCCAAGAACGGATAGGGGGCCGCACAGATACGCAGTATTTT. Translating gives CASIQERIGGRTDTQYF.

Details on this clonotype: At one of its ends the junction is not consistent with the germline gene, which may arise from a read error. The chain combines TRBV29-1 with TRBJ2-3; 9 nucleotides agree with TRBD2. The CDR3 contains 15 residues. The V gene's germline CDR1 is SQVTM and CDR2 ANQGSEA. The DNA for the CDR3 is TGCAGCGTTGAGGGATTAGCGGGGGTCACAGATACGCAATATTTT. It translates to CSVEGLAGVTDTQYF.

Notes on this clonotype: A read error may produce the germline difference seen at one junction end. The CDR3 DNA sequence: TGTGCCAGCACTTTAATGCCCCCCGGAACCTATGGCTACACCTTC. Protein: CASTLMPPGTYGYTF. V is TRBV12-3 or TRBV12-4 and J is TRBJ1-2; no definite D call. The CDR3 sequence is 15 residues long.

This clonotype was picked up one time. This likely comes from a read error, as the CDR3 has no conserved phenylalanine or tryptophan at its end. The rearrangement links TRBV20-1 to TRBJ1-5, with D possibly being TRBD1 (6 bases). CDR1 and CDR2 (germline): DFQATT, SNEGSKA (reference sequence). The CDR3 runs to 14 residues. The V gene lost 6 bases and the J gene lost 3 bases, with 15 bases spanning the gap. CDR3 DNA sequence: TGCAGTGCCCTAAAGGGGGGACCCAATCAGCCCCAGCATTAT. Its translation: CSALKGGPNQPQHY.

As to this clonotype: A read error may explain this, as a much larger clone is one base away. The chain couples TRBV12-3 or TRBV12-4 to TRBJ1-3; D is unclear. This CDR3 is built from 13 residues. V was shortened by 6 bases and J by 6 bases, with 12 bases between the two germline ends. This chain's CDR3 is CASSLISKNTIYF. CDR3 coding DNA: TGTGCCAGCAGCTTGATATCGAAAAACACCATATATTTT.

In the case of this clonotype: One end of the junction does not line up with germline, which may come from a read error. The V and J genes are TRBV5-1 and TRBJ2-3, with D perhaps TRBD2 (6 bases). The CDR3 is 14 residues long. The V gene's germline CDR1 is SGHRS and CDR2 YFSETQ. CDR3 amino acids: CTSSAGTGRERGYF. CDR3 in DNA: TGCACCAGCAGCGCCGGGACCGGTCGGGAGAGGGGGTATTTT.

The chain uses TRBV6-5 and TRBJ2-6, with 9 bases identical to TRBD1. The CDR3 runs 18 residues. Trimming removed 4 bases from V and 2 bases from J; junction bases left unmatched: 9. Looked up from germline, CDR1 is MNHEY and CDR2 is SVGAGI. In DNA form, the CDR3 reads TGTGCCAGCAGTTTACGACAGGGGGGTTCCCCTGGGGCCAACGTCCTGACTTTC. Its protein is CASSLRQGGSPGANVLTF.

This chain uses TRBV20-1 with TRBJ2-2, with D possibly being TRBD1 or TRBD2 (5 bases each). Between the trimmed V and J ends, which lost 0 bases and 8 bases, there was a span of 16 bases. The germline V gene encodes CDR1 DFQATT and CDR2 SNEGSKA (reference sequence). This CDR3 spans 15 amino acids. The DNA of the CDR3 is TGCAGTGCTAGAGATCCGGGGCAGGGTTCGGGGGAGCTGTTTTTT. It encodes CSARDPGQGSGELFF.

Points on this clonotype: At one boundary the junction diverges from the germline segment, which might be a read error. V gene TRBV5-1 combines with J gene TRBJ1-5; D gene unclear. This CDR3 has 15 amino acids. Germline V gene sequence: CDR1 SGHRS, CDR2 YFSETQ. CDR3 sequence: CANSLDPASHQPQHF. The CDR3, as DNA: TGCGCCAACAGTTTGGACCCCGCTAGCCATCAGCCCCAGCATTTT.

This clonotype was picked up many times. V usage is TRBV4-1 and J usage is TRBJ2-7, with 10 bases lining up with TRBD1. The V segment lost 4 bases and the J segment 2 bases; nucleotides outside the gene matches: 8. The germline CDR1 and CDR2 sequences are MGHRA and YSYEKL. The CDR3 spans 16 residues. CDR3 amino acids: CASSPPVGTGAYEQYF. The DNA of the CDR3 is TGCGCCAGCAGCCCCCCAGTTGGGACAGGGGCCTACGAGCAGTACTTC.

Points on this clonotype: This likely comes from a read error, as the CDR3 has no conserved phenylalanine or tryptophan at its end. The gene calls are TRBV11-3 and TRBJ2-3, with D perhaps TRBD2 (5 bases). This CDR3 has 17 amino acids. Germline assignment: CDR1 SGHNT and CDR2 YENEEA. The V and J ends lost 5 bases and 0 bases respectively, with 18 bases between them. CDR3 sequence: CASSLESGVSSTDTQYS. In DNA form, the CDR3 reads TGTGCCAGCAGCCTCGAATCCGGGGTTTCTAGCACAGATACGCAGTATTCT.

As for this clonotype: One end of the junction varies from germline; a read error may be responsible. The V and J genes are TRBV6-2 or TRBV6-3 and TRBJ2-1, with 13 bases matching TRBD2. CDR1 is MNHEY and CDR2 is SVGEGT in the germline V gene. This CDR3 has 18 amino acids. DNA of the CDR3: TGTCCCAGCAGACCTCCCACTAGCGGGGGGGGACTCCACAATGAGCAGTTCTTC. It translates to CPSRPPTSGGGLHNEQFF.

This clonotype was seen ten or more times. V and J are TRBV11-2 and TRBJ1-3, with TRBD1 matching 9 bases. Germline V gene data show CDR1 as SGHAT and CDR2 as FQNNGV. After removal of 5 bases from V and 4 bases from J, the junction contained 3 bases not matched to a gene. CDR3 length: 14 amino acids. CDR3: CASSQDRGGNTIYF. The DNA for the CDR3 is TGTGCCAGCAGCCAGGACAGGGGAGGAAACACCATATATTTT.

The V and J genes are TRBV5-1 and TRBJ1-1; maybe TRBD1 (6 bases). V was shortened by 4 bases and J by 1 base, with 11 bases between the two germline ends. Germline lookup yields CDR1 SGHRS and CDR2 YFSETQ. This CDR3 comprises 14 residues. The CDR3 region has the DNA TGCGCCAGCAGCCCGTCGACAGGGAACACTGAAGCTTTCTTT. It specifies CASSPSTGNTEAFF. Full variable domain (remainder filled in from reference TRBV5-1 and TRBJ1-1): KAGVTQTPRYLIKTRGQQVTLSCSPISGHRSVSWYQQTPGQGLQFLFEYFSETQRNKGNFPGRFSGRQFSNSRSEMNVSTLELGDSALYLCASSPSTGNTEAFFGQGTRLTVV.

This chain joins TRBV20-1 and TRBJ2-7, with D possibly called TRBD1 or TRBD2 (5 bases each). The CDR3 runs 12 residues. V lost 6 bases and J 5 bases, leaving 14 bases between the germline ends. Germline CDR1 is DFQATT and CDR2 is SNEGSKA (reference sequence). The CDR3 protein is CSAVRQGHEQYV. The CDR3 nucleotides are TGCAGTGCCGTTCGGCAGGGACACGAGCAGTACGTC.

The rearrangement joins TRBV6-5 to TRBJ1-1, with 7 bases matching TRBD1. CDR3 length: 12 amino acids. In germline, CDR1 is MNHEY, CDR2 SVGAGI. V dropped 8 bases and J dropped 5; count of bases not matched to a gene: 5. DNA of the CDR3: TGTGCCAGCCAGAACAGGGGAACTGAAGCTTTCTTT. It yields the protein CASQNRGTEAFF.

The J gene is TRBJ2-1, the V gene TRBV12-3 or TRBV12-4; D could derive from TRBD1 or TRBD2 (5 bases each). CDR3 length equals 16 residues. Trimming left V 2 bases short and J 7 bases short, with 18 bases between. The CDR3 coding sequence is TGTGCCAGCAGTTTAACCTTCGGGACCTGGGGGAATGAGCAGTTCTTC. It specifies CASSLTFGTWGNEQFF.

The CDR3, as DNA: TGCAGTGCTAGAGTGGCGTGTAGCTCTATCCAGACCCAGTACTTC. This translates into CSARVACSSIQTQYF. This chain connects TRBV20-1 to TRBJ2-5; D unresolved. The CDR3 sequence is 15 residues long. V lost 1 base, J lost 6 bases, and 18 bases lay in between. Germline V CDR1 and CDR2: DFQATT, SNEGSKA (reference sequence).

Worth noting for this clonotype: The conserved final phenylalanine or tryptophan is absent from the CDR3, which likely points to a read error. The chain joins TRBV29-1 to TRBJ2-2, with unresolved D. The CDR3 has 14 amino acids. Germline assignment: CDR1 SQVTM and CDR2 ANQGSEA. The V end lost 6 bases, the J end lost 1 base, and 12 bases lay between the germline ends. The CDR3 DNA is TGCAGCGTGTTGGCTAGTGGGAACACCGGGGAGCTGTTTATT. This gives the protein CSVLASGNTGELFI.

V usage is TRBV28 and J usage is TRBJ2-7, with D possibly matching TRBD1 (6 bases). V was trimmed by 8 bases and J by 3 bases, leaving 11 bases between them. From germline, CDR1 is MDHEN and CDR2 SYDVKM. The CDR3 totals 12 residues. The CDR3 coding sequence is TGTGCCAGCGACTCGGACAGCTACGAGCAGTACTTC. This sequence encodes CASDSDSYEQYF.

The genes are TRBV4-2 and TRBJ1-4; D is uncertain. Germline CDR1 is LGHNA and CDR2 is YNFKEQ. The CDR3 contains 15 residues. The V end lost 4 bases, the J end lost 8 bases, and 17 bases lay between the germline ends. The CDR3 protein is CASSRAGVRGEKLFF. The CDR3 nucleotides read TGTGCCAGCAGCCGAGCAGGTGTTAGAGGGGAAAAACTGTTTTTT.

The sample holds one count of this clonotype. This clone may be a read error of a much larger clone one base away. The V and J genes are TRBV6-2 or TRBV6-3 and TRBJ2-2; TRBD2 aligns across 7 bases. Germline V gives CDR1 MNHEY, CDR2 SVGEGT. The CDR3 covers 13 residues. CDR3 nucleotide sequence: TGTACCAGCGGGACGGTGAACACCGGGGAGCTGTTTTTT. This encodes CTSGTVNTGELFF.

Comment on this clonotype: The junction departs from the called germline gene at one end, perhaps through a read error. The CDR3 spells CSVRGDLGNSYLHF. The CDR3 DNA reads TGCAGTGTTAGAGGGGACCTAGGGAATTCATACCTCCACTTT. V gene TRBV20-1 combines with J gene TRBJ1-6; possible D gene TRBD1, 5 bases. The length of the CDR3 is 14 residues. CDR1 and CDR2 from the germline V gene are DFQATT and SNEGSKA (reference sequence).

Comment on this clonotype: The CDR3 carries no conserved terminal phenylalanine or tryptophan, so it likely arises from a read error. The DNA is omitted, as the CDR3 cannot be located on it reliably, and the CDR3 follows TCRdb's listing. The chain couples TRBV11-3 to TRBJ2-1. The CDR3 has 13 residues if both end residues are counted. Germline V gene lookup returns CDR1 SGHNT and CDR2 YENEEA. CDR3 loop: CASSLLRVNEQLS.